This T cell receptor (beta chain) comes out of a study of T cell changes during pregnancy in multiple sclerosis (dated by TCRdb to about 2019). Study-level background: The study looked at changes in the T cell repertoire across pregnancy in women with multiple sclerosis.

The CDR3, from cysteine to phenylalanine, totals 15 residues. The retained sequence is limited to the CDR3, 45 bases, with the frame set at the first base. Compared with germline, V lacks 6 bases and J lacks 7 bases; bases without a gene match: 8. The germline V gene specifies SGHVS as CDR1 and FQNEAQ as CDR2. Library preparation used the immunoSEQ multiplex PCR assay. TCRdb retrieved this table from immuneACCESS and kept in-frame rearrangements only. Not all clones are present; in checked studies, unresolved V genes account for under half, and no reason is known for the remainder. The sample contains more than 95,000 clones, under 95% of them found a single time. About 0.95% of the sample is in the top ten clones. As concerns this clone: What antigen it recognizes has not been identified. Per-base quality was not reported, and no clone a single base away is much larger than it.

The specimen comprised peripheral blood, sampled after pregnancy. The V and J segments used are TRBV7-8 and TRBJ2-7; the central 14 bases match TRBD2. This receptor was obtained from a female donor with multiple sclerosis, enrolled in a pregnancy study. The bases read TGTGCCAGCAGGACTAGCGGGAGGGCCATTGATGAGCAGTACTTC. It is translated as CASRTSGRAIDEQYF.